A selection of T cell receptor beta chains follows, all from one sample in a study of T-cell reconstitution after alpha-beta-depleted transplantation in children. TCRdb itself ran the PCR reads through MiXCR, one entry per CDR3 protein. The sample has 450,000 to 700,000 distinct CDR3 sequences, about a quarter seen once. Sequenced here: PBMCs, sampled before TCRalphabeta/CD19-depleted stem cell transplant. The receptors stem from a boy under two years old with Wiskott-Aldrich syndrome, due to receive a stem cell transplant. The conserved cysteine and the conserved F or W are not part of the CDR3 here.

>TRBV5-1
ASSSGSGRAYEQY
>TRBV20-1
SVLKGGTDTQY
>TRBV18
ASSPDINTGELF
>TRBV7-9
ASSSHHSFHLKLF
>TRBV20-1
SASGGPQETQY
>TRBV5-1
ASSLGAQGVHEQY
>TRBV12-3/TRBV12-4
ASSFGPKY
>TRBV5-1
ASTEQPGDNEQF
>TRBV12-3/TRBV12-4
ASSLRGQQF
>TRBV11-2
ASSLGSRAGPGELF
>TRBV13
ASSLSDIRRPTSSSYEQY
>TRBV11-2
ASSYSGLLNTEAF
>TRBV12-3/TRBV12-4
ASIIPGLGFIEQY
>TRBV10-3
AISEALAGGSYNEQF
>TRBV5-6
ASSLSGFTQETQY
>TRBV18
ASSTLGTSDYNEQF
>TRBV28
ASRDRDKSYEQY
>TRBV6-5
ASSYSGAYNEQF
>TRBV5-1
ASRGPQNPYEQY
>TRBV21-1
ASLQCGSGRHMKPYEQY
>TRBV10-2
ASIIGQGAASGSPEQF
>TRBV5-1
ASSWEDRESPTYEQY
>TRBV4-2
ASSQDDRDTQY
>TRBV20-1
SAREGNLGNTEAF
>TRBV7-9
ASSAKQTGQY
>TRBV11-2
ASSRTGTGYEQY
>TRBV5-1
ASSLARGLPLYNEQF
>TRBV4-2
ASSQDQFADFYGYT
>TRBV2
ASSVRGQDSYEQY
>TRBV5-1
ASSSRDVLAVRAGELF
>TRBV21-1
ASSTIEEQGNQPQH
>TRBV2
ASRPGGDYNEQF
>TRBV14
ASSQVAGWSYNEQF
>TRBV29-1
SVLQGDEKLF
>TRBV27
ASRQWTSAGGETQY
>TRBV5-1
ASNQRTSGSNEQF
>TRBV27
ASSGSWPDTQY
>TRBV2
ASSTRASGRAIGPGELF
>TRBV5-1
ASSLGPLPSYEQY
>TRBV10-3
AIRPRTSGKEGTDTQY